Listed here are 21 T cell receptor beta chains from one sample, sequenced in a study of Graves' ophthalmopathy and Graves' hyperthyroidism. RNA transcripts were the source from which TCR beta CDR3 regions were amplified. RT-PCR was first run with HTBI primers, then multiplex PCR in a second round. One entry per CDR3 protein results from TCRdb running MiXCR on the multiplex PCR reads. The sample contains 600,000 to 700,000 distinct CDR3 sequences, over 40% of which appear only once. Material: peripheral blood. Source of these receptors: an adult man with Graves' ophthalmopathy.

CDR3 amino acids: CASSVSPLVGSGANVLTF. CDR3 DNA sequence: TGTGCCAGCAGCGTAAGTCCATTGGTGGGATCTGGGGCCAACGTCCTGACTTTC. V gene TRBV9 combines with J gene TRBJ2-6; D is unresolved. V lost 1 base and J 1 base, leaving 15 bases between the germline ends. The CDR3 is 18 residues long. Germline V gene sequence: CDR1 SGDLS, CDR2 YYNGEE. The full variable domain, its missing parts supplied by reference TRBV9 and TRBJ2-6, is DSGVTQTPKHLITATGQRVTLRCSPRSGDLSVYWYQQSLDQGLQFLIQYYNGEERAKGNILERFSAQQFPDLHSELNLSSLELGDSALYFCASSVSPLVGSGANVLTFGAGSRLTVL.

This clonotype has more than one count but fewer than ten. The CDR3 is CASSISRTGTAYEQYF. The CDR3 DNA follows: TGTGCCAGTAGTATCTCCCGGACAGGGACAGCCTACGAGCAGTACTTC. The genes are TRBV19 and TRBJ2-7; TRBD1 agrees at 8 bases. The V gene's germline CDR1 is LNHDA and CDR2 SQIVND (reference sequence). V was pared by 3 bases and J by 2 bases, with 9 bases of the junction left unmatched. This CDR3 is 16 amino acids long.

Note on this clonotype: An end of the junction differs from the germline gene, which may be a read error. The CDR3 DNA sequence: TGCGCCAGCAGCCAACCCCAGACTAGGCCTGGGGAGCTGTTTTTT. Translating it yields CASSQPQTRPGELFF. J is TRBJ2-2 and V is TRBV5-5; a possible D gene is TRBD2 (6 bases). CDR1 and CDR2 from the germline V gene are SGHKS and YYEKEE (reference sequence). The CDR3 contains 15 residues. The full variable domain, completed using reference TRBV5-5 and TRBJ2-2, is DAGVTQSPTHLIKTRGQQVTLRCSPISGHKSVSWYQQVLGQGPQFIFQYYEKEERGRGNFPDRFSARQFPNYSSELNVNALLLGDSALYLCASSQPQTRPGELFFGEGSRLTVL.

The chain carries TRBV2 and TRBJ2-5; 12 bases are shared with TRBD2. The junction had 17 bases not matched to a gene; V was cut back by 7 bases and J by 2 bases. CDR3 length: 19 amino acids. Looked up from germline, CDR1 is SNHLY and CDR2 is FYNNEI. The CDR3 protein is CASKRTARLAGAPQETQYF. The CDR3 DNA is TGTGCCAGCAAGAGGACTGCGCGACTAGCGGGAGCACCACAAGAGACCCAGTACTTC.

The CDR3 region is CASAKGLGNNEKLFF. CDR3 coding DNA: TGTGCCAGCGCCAAGGGGCTGGGGAATAATGAAAAACTGTTTTTT. The chain uses TRBV7-2 and TRBJ1-4; maybe TRBD1 (5 bases). V was pared by 8 bases and J by 4 bases, with 17 bases between. The CDR3 sequence is 15 residues long. CDR1 and CDR2 from the germline V gene are SGHTA and FQGNSA.

V and J are TRBV13 and TRBJ2-2; 13 bases agree with TRBD2. Per the germline V gene, CDR1 is PRHDT and CDR2 is FYEKMQ (reference sequence). The CDR3 spans 19 residues. V lost 5 bases, J lost 6 bases, and 15 bases stayed unmatched. The CDR3 region is CASSPGRWTSGSSAGELFF. The CDR3 DNA is TGTGCCAGCAGCCCCGGTCGTTGGACTAGCGGGAGTAGTGCCGGGGAGCTGTTTTTT.

V gene TRBV7-2 combines with J gene TRBJ1-1; D remains ambiguous. In germline, CDR1 is SGHTA, CDR2 FQGNSA. V was pared by 11 bases and J by 0 bases, with 13 bases between. This CDR3 has 13 amino acids. As DNA, the CDR3 is TGTGCCCGGGCCATCCAAGTGAACACTGAAGCTTTCTTT. Translating gives CARAIQVNTEAFF.

The chain combines TRBV9 with TRBJ2-5; TRBD2 agrees at 7 bases. Germline values: CDR1 SGDLS, CDR2 YYNGEE. This CDR3 comprises 14 residues. J lost 2 bases, V lost 4 bases, and 5 bases had no gene match. The CDR3 DNA sequence: TGTGCCAGCAGCTGGGGAGCGGGGCAAGAGACCCAGTACTTC. Translated: CASSWGAGQETQYF.

This chain uses TRBV24-1 with TRBJ2-1; tentatively, D is TRBD1 (5 bases). V was clipped by 3 bases and J by 12 bases, with 11 bases between them. In germline, CDR1 is KGHDR, CDR2 SFDVKD. The CDR3 runs to 12 residues. The CDR3 coding sequence is TGTGCCACCAGTGATCGGGTCCAGGGGCAGTTCTTC. It yields the protein CATSDRVQGQFF.

Comment on this clonotype: A much larger clone differs from this one at a single base, so this may be a read error. The chain links TRBV9 to TRBJ2-7; no firm D call. Germline values: CDR1 SGDLS, CDR2 YYNGEE. The CDR3 runs to 14 residues. Trimming removed 3 bases from V and 6 bases from J, with 16 bases in between. The CDR3 spells CASSAAIYGSEQYF. CDR3 sequence (DNA): TGTGCCAGCAGCGCAGCTATCTACGGCTCCGAGCAGTACTTC. Full variable domain (outside the CDR3, taken from reference TRBV9 and TRBJ2-7): DSGVTQTPKHLITATGQRVTLRCSPRSGDLSVYWYQQSLDQGLQFLIQYYNGEERAKGNILERFSAQQFPDLHSELNLSSLELGDSALYFCASSAAIYGSEQYFGPGTRLTVT.

The V call is TRBV24-1, the J call TRBJ1-3; D is uncertain. CDR3 size: 12 residues. Germline CDR1 reads KGHDR; CDR2 reads SFDVKD. Deletions cut 5 bases from V and 7 bases from J, with 8 bases between. CDR3 nucleotides: TGTGCCACCAGTGCCGTGGGGAACACCATATATTTT. It translates to CATSAVGNTIYF.

There are many counts of this clonotype. V usage is TRBV20-1 and J usage is TRBJ2-7, with D tentatively TRBD1 or TRBD2 (5 bases each). The V gene lost 6 bases and the J gene lost 2 bases, with 11 bases spanning the gap. Germline V lookup: CDR1 DFQATT, CDR2 SNEGSKA (reference sequence). This CDR3 spans 12 amino acids. Here the CDR3 reads CSAAQGAYEQYF. DNA for the CDR3: TGCAGTGCCGCCCAGGGAGCCTACGAGCAGTACTTC.

V gene TRBV2 combines with J gene TRBJ2-5; D is perhaps TRBD1 (6 bases). Between the trimmed V and J ends, which lost 7 bases and 5 bases, there was a span of 23 bases. The germline CDR1 and CDR2 sequences are SNHLY and FYNNEI. The CDR3 length is 16 residues. The CDR3 reads CASTNPGAEALETQYF. In nucleotides, the CDR3 is TGTGCCAGCACTAACCCAGGGGCGGAGGCGTTGGAGACCCAGTACTTC.

V and J are TRBV10-3 and TRBJ2-5; the match to TRBD2 covers 10 bases. Trimming at V came to 2 bases and at J to 3 bases, leaving 0 bases not matched to a gene. The CDR3 contains 14 residues. Germline V gene sequence: CDR1 ENHRY, CDR2 SYGVKD. The CDR3 is CAISEGTSEETQYF. Written as DNA, the CDR3 is TGTGCCATCAGTGAGGGGACTAGCGAAGAGACCCAGTACTTC.

The J gene is TRBJ2-7, the V gene TRBV11-2; D remains unclear. Trimming pared 1 base from V and 2 bases from J, leaving 9 bases between. CDR1 is SGHAT, CDR2 FQNNGV, per germline. The CDR3 length is 14 residues. CDR3 amino acids: CASSLGDATYEQYF. CDR3 sequence (DNA): TGTGCCAGCAGCTTAGGAGACGCCACCTACGAGCAGTACTTC.

This clonotype was observed at least ten times. This rearrangement joins TRBV24-1 to TRBJ2-7; the D is unclear. Germline loops: CDR1 KGHDR, CDR2 SFDVKD. The CDR3 spans 12 residues. Trimming shortened V by 3 bases and J by 4 bases, and 6 bases separated the two germline ends. The CDR3 DNA follows: TGTGCCACCAGTGATGTGGGTTACGAGCAGTACTTC. As protein: CATSDVGYEQYF.

This clonotype showed up many times. V usage is TRBV7-2 and J usage is TRBJ1-3; 10 bases are shared with TRBD1. J was trimmed by 4 bases and V by 2 bases; bases with no gene match: 8. From germline, CDR1 is SGHTA and CDR2 FQGNSA. This CDR3 region has 17 residues. The CDR3 DNA sequence: TGTGCCAGCAGCTTACTCTCCGGGACAGGGGTAGGAAACACCATATATTTT. It codes for CASSLLSGTGVGNTIYF.

The V and J genes are TRBV29-1 and TRBJ1-2; TRBD1 matches 11 bases. Germline V gene data show CDR1 as SQVTM and CDR2 as ANQGSEA. CDR3 size: 14 residues. V trimming: 3 bases; J trimming: 7 bases; junction bases outside the gene matches: 7. The CDR3 DNA reads as TGCAGCGTTGAGCCGGGACAGGGGGACGGTGGCTACACCTTC. It encodes CSVEPGQGDGGYTF.

The chain links TRBV10-3 to TRBJ1-5; D is possibly TRBD1 (6 bases). CDR3 length: 14 amino acids. V was cut by 5 bases and J by 7 bases, with 15 bases left in between. The V gene's germline CDR1 is ENHRY and CDR2 SYGVKD. The CDR3 region is CAISYSGGRQPQHF. In DNA, the CDR3 is TGTGCCATCAGTTATTCGGGGGGCAGGCAGCCCCAGCATTTT.

This clonotype has a count of ten or more. The chain couples TRBV2 to TRBJ1-4; D is uncertain. CDR3 size: 14 residues. The germline V gene has CDR1 SNHLY and CDR2 FYNNEI. Deletions cut 6 bases from V and 4 bases from J, with 12 bases between. CDR3 sequence: CASREEYLNEKLFF. In nucleotides, the CDR3 is TGTGCCAGCAGGGAGGAATACCTTAATGAAAAACTGTTTTTT.

Worth noting for this clonotype: This may be a read error: a much more frequent sequence differs by one nucleotide. The V and J genes are TRBV29-1 and TRBJ2-7; D tentatively fits TRBD1 or TRBD2 (5 bases each). CDR3 length: 12 residues. The germline gives CDR1 SQVTM, CDR2 ANQGSEA. The CDR3 protein is CSASPGTYERYF. Here the CDR3 DNA reads TGCAGCGCCTCCCCCGGGACCTACGAGCGGTACTTC.